Below are 30 T cell receptor beta chains sequenced from a single sample in a study of T cells in Graves' hyperthyroidism and ophthalmopathy. Amplified TCR beta CDR3 regions came from RNA transcripts. The TCR CDR3 was amplified in a first-round RT-PCR using the HTBI primer set. Via MiXCR, TCRdb re-called the multiplex PCR reads, giving one row per CDR3 protein. The sample carries about 560,000 distinct CDR3 sequences, about a sixth recorded once. Sequencing was performed on blood. All receptors come from a woman aged 18-35 years with Graves' hyperthyroidism.

This clonotype has more than one count but fewer than ten. The chain joins TRBV6-5 to TRBJ2-1, with D tentatively TRBD2 (7 bases). This CDR3 comprises 18 residues. The germline V gene encodes CDR1 MNHEY and CDR2 SVGAGI. The V gene lost 2 bases and the J gene lost 0 bases, with 17 bases spanning the gap. The CDR3 DNA reads TGTGCCAGCAGTTACCGCCCGGGGGGCGGGTCCTCCTACAATGAGCAGTTCTTC. Protein product: CASSYRPGGGSSYNEQFF.

The chain combines TRBV10-3 with TRBJ2-7, with TRBD2 as a possible D gene (6 bases). The CDR3 totals 13 residues. Germline CDR1 reads ENHRY; CDR2 reads SYGVKD. V was shortened by 7 bases and J by 7 bases, with 17 bases between the two germline ends. CDR3 residues: CAINPGLGREQYF. The CDR3 DNA reads TGTGCCATCAACCCGGGACTGGGGCGGGAGCAGTACTTC.

The CDR3: CASSTGTQQETQYF. The CDR3 coding sequence is TGCGCCAGCAGCACCGGGACCCAGCAAGAGACCCAGTACTTC. V usage is TRBV5-1 and J usage is TRBJ2-5; D assignment may be TRBD1 or TRBD2 (5 bases each). Germline CDR1 reads SGHRS; CDR2 reads YFSETQ. V was pared by 4 bases and J by 2 bases, with 12 bases between. CDR3 length: 14 amino acids.

Only a few counts were recorded for this clonotype. The CDR3 DNA is TGCAGCGTTGAATTCCAGGGCTACGAGCAGTACTTC. Translation: CSVEFQGYEQYF. The genes are TRBV29-1 and TRBJ2-7; weak D call: TRBD1 (5 bases). V lost 2 bases and J lost 3, with 8 bases in between. Germline CDR1 is SQVTM and CDR2 is ANQGSEA. This CDR3 has 12 residues.

This clonotype was found a few times. The rearrangement joins TRBV3-1 to TRBJ2-7, with TRBD2 identical over 13 bases. This CDR3 region has 16 residues. Per the germline V gene, CDR1 is LGHDT and CDR2 is YNNKEL (reference sequence). Trimming removed 4 bases from V and 6 bases from J; junction bases left unmatched: 9. The CDR3 DNA follows: TGTGCCAGCAGCCCCCGGACTAGCGGGGGACTCCGCGAGCAGTACTTC. Translation gives CASSPRTSGGLREQYF.

This clonotype occurred many times. The genes are TRBV12-3 or TRBV12-4 and TRBJ1-5; 8 bases are a match to TRBD1. Trimming removed 5 bases from V and 6 bases from J; junction bases left unmatched: 9. CDR3 length: 15 residues. CDR3 in DNA: TGTGCCAGCAGTCCGAAGACAGGGGCCGGTCAGCCCCAGCATTTT. Translating gives CASSPKTGAGQPQHF.

This chain joins TRBV20-1 and TRBJ2-5; 9 bases are a match to TRBD2. Trimming at V came to 5 bases and at J to 5 bases, leaving 12 bases not matched to a gene. Germline V gene lookup returns CDR1 DFQATT and CDR2 SNEGSKA (reference sequence). This CDR3 has 15 residues. CDR3 loop: CSAAGRRGGPETQYF. Here the CDR3 DNA reads TGCAGTGCTGCAGGCCGGCGGGGGGGCCCCGAGACCCAGTACTTC.

At least ten counts were recorded for this clonotype. CDR3 residues: CAISEEGLAGLLSLEQYF. The CDR3, as DNA: TGTGCCATCAGTGAGGAAGGACTAGCGGGACTGCTTTCTCTCGAGCAGTACTTC. The J gene is TRBJ2-7, the V gene TRBV10-3, with 12 bases fitting TRBD2. Looked up from germline, CDR1 is ENHRY and CDR2 is SYGVKD. The CDR3 has 18 amino acids. V lost 2 bases to trimming and J lost 6 bases; unmatched junction nucleotides: 14.

The chain combines TRBV20-1 with TRBJ2-5; D tentatively reads TRBD1 or TRBD2 (5 bases each). The CDR3 totals 12 residues. From germline, CDR1 is DFQATT and CDR2 SNEGSKA (reference sequence). The CDR3, as DNA: TGCAGCGCCCGAGGGGCTCGGGAGACCCAGTACTTC. This sequence encodes CSARGARETQYF.

This clonotype was seen repeatedly, ten times or more. This chain joins TRBV29-1 and TRBJ1-1; D is perhaps TRBD1 (5 bases). This CDR3 is built from 13 residues. Germline V CDR1 and CDR2: SQVTM, ANQGSEA. The V end lost 5 bases, the J end lost 2 bases, and 12 bases lay between the germline ends. The chain's CDR3 is CSVRTGTNTEAFF. CDR3 nucleotides: TGCAGCGTTAGGACCGGGACCAACACTGAAGCTTTCTTT.

This clonotype was observed at least ten times. The rearrangement uses TRBV6-5 and TRBJ2-2; TRBD1 matches 9 bases. Germline V lookup: CDR1 MNHEY, CDR2 SVGAGI. V shed 7 bases, J shed 1 base, and the junction held 7 bases outside the gene matches. The CDR3 is made up of 16 amino acids. CDR3 sequence: CASTFSGQGNTGELFF. The CDR3 nucleotides read TGTGCCAGCACTTTCTCGGGACAGGGGAACACCGGGGAGCTGTTTTTT.

This clonotype has at least ten counts. The chain employs TRBV18 and TRBJ2-7; TRBD1 agrees at 9 bases. From germline, CDR1 is KGHSH and CDR2 LQKENI. This CDR3 is built from 15 residues. With 4 bases clipped from V and 3 bases from J, the junction kept 7 bases outside the gene matches. The CDR3 loop reads CASSRFRDRDYEQYF. CDR3 bases: TGTGCCAGCTCACGCTTCCGGGACAGGGACTACGAGCAGTACTTC.

The V and J genes are TRBV14 and TRBJ2-3, with 12 bases fitting TRBD2. Germline CDR1 SGHDN, CDR2 FVKESK. The CDR3 spans 16 residues. The J segment lost 6 bases and the V segment lost 2 bases, leaving 6 bases of the junction unmatched. In DNA, the CDR3 is TGTGCCAGCAGCCAACTGACTAGCGGGAGCTCGGATACGCAGTATTTT. This sequence encodes CASSQLTSGSSDTQYF.

V and J are TRBV20-1 and TRBJ1-1, with D perhaps matching TRBD1 (5 bases). Germline values: CDR1 DFQATT, CDR2 SNEGSKA (reference sequence). The V end was cut by 0 bases, the J end by 11 bases, with 19 bases between. CDR3 length: 14 residues. For the CDR3, the DNA is TGCAGTGCTAGAGATGTTGGTGTGGGGGTAGGGGCTTTCTTT. Its translation: CSARDVGVGVGAFF.

The chain employs TRBV12-3 or TRBV12-4 and TRBJ2-2; maybe TRBD1 (6 bases). V was pared by 3 bases and J by 4 bases, with 12 bases between. CDR3 size: 15 residues. CDR3 sequence reads: CASSFWTVRTGELFF. The CDR3 DNA is TGTGCCAGCAGTTTTTGGACAGTGCGCACCGGGGAGCTGTTTTTT.

Details on this clonotype: A much larger clone is a single base away; this may be a read error. The rearrangement uses TRBV3-1 and TRBJ2-3; 9 bases align to TRBD2. The length of the CDR3 is 16 residues. V gave up 6 bases and J gave up 2 bases; unmatched junction bases: 9. In germline, CDR1 is LGHDT, CDR2 YNNKEL (reference sequence). The CDR3 DNA reads TGTGCCAGCAGTCAGTGTCTAGCGGGGTACACAGATACGCAGTATTTT. This codes for CASSQCLAGYTDTQYF.

This clonotype was detected ten times or more. The chain employs TRBV5-1 and TRBJ1-1; D unclear. Germline-derived CDR1 and CDR2 are SGHRS and YFSETQ. This CDR3 spans 15 amino acids. V was shortened by 0 bases and J by 1 base, with 10 bases between the two germline ends. The CDR3 sequence: CASSLVGGWNTEAFF. CDR3 nucleotides: TGCGCCAGCAGCTTGGTTGGCGGATGGAACACTGAAGCTTTCTTT.

This clonotype has more than one count but fewer than ten. V usage is TRBV29-1 and J usage is TRBJ1-3; 9 nucleotides match TRBD1. Unmatched junction bases numbered 10, after V lost 6 bases and J lost 4 bases. Germline V CDR1 and CDR2: SQVTM, ANQGSEA. The CDR3 covers 15 residues. CDR3 in DNA: TGCAGCGTCGCGACGGGACAGGGTTCGGGAAACACCATATATTTT. It translates to CSVATGQGSGNTIYF.

This clonotype was seen a few times. The V gene is TRBV5-6, the J gene TRBJ2-2; D is perhaps TRBD2 (6 bases). The germline V gene has CDR1 SGHDT and CDR2 YYEEEE. V lost 1 base to trimming and J lost 6 bases, with 10 bases between them. This CDR3 is built from 14 residues. The chain's CDR3 is CASSLIGGAGELFF. CDR3 DNA sequence: TGTGCCAGCAGCTTGATCGGGGGAGCCGGGGAGCTGTTTTTT.

The chain joins TRBV30 to TRBJ2-1; 11 positions agree with TRBD2. The CDR3 is made up of 14 amino acids. CDR1 and CDR2 from the germline V gene are GTSNPN and SVGIG (reference sequence). V lost 5 bases, J lost 7 bases, and 7 bases stayed unmatched. The CDR3 reads CAWDITSGRNEQFF. DNA of the CDR3: TGTGCCTGGGATATCACTAGCGGGAGAAATGAGCAGTTCTTC.

This chain uses TRBV5-5 with TRBJ2-5, with TRBD2 matching 7 bases. The germline V gene encodes CDR1 SGHKS and CDR2 YYEKEE (reference sequence). V shed 4 bases and J 4 bases; nucleotides not matched to a gene: 16. CDR3 size: 17 residues. Here the CDR3 reads CASSQRDLGLTRETQYF. The DNA of the CDR3 is TGTGCCAGCAGCCAGCGGGACTTAGGTTTAACAAGAGAGACCCAGTACTTC.

J is TRBJ1-4 and V is TRBV6-1; TRBD1 matches 7 bases. V dropped 6 bases and J dropped 7; count of bases not matched to a gene: 11. There are 15 residues in the CDR3. The germline gives CDR1 MNHNS, CDR2 SASEGT. The DNA for the CDR3 is TGTGCCAGCAGCCCCTCCGAGGCAGGGGGTGAAAAACTGTTTTTT. Protein: CASSPSEAGGEKLFF.

This clonotype has more than one count but fewer than ten. The chain couples TRBV20-1 to TRBJ1-1; D is ambiguous. Trimming removed 6 bases at V and 0 bases at J, with 14 bases between. The CDR3 covers 14 residues. The V gene's germline CDR1 is DFQATT and CDR2 SNEGSKA (reference sequence). The CDR3 loop is CSATRNSLNTEAFF. CDR3 DNA: TGCAGTGCCACTCGTAACAGTCTGAACACTGAAGCTTTCTTT.

The CDR3, as DNA: TGCAGTGCTAGAAGGAGCGGGAGGCGTAATGAGCAGTTCTTC. Translation gives CSARRSGRRNEQFF. V and J are TRBV20-1 and TRBJ2-1, with TRBD2 matching over 9 bases. The junction had 6 bases not matched to a gene; V was cut back by 2 bases and J by 7 bases. The germline CDR1 and CDR2 sequences are DFQATT and SNEGSKA (reference sequence). This CDR3 has 14 residues.

The genes are TRBV12-3 or TRBV12-4 and TRBJ1-5, with TRBD1 as a possible D gene (6 bases). The V and J ends lost 6 bases and 8 bases respectively, with 14 bases between them. This CDR3 comprises 13 residues. CDR3 amino acids: CASRLGGREPQHF. CDR3 in DNA: TGTGCCAGCAGACTGGGGGGCAGAGAGCCCCAGCATTTT.

This clonotype appeared a few times. V is TRBV7-3 and J is TRBJ2-1, with 10 bases matching TRBD2. Germline V CDR1 and CDR2: SGHTA, FQGTGA. After removal of 8 bases from V and 6 bases from J, the junction contained 4 bases not matched to a gene. This CDR3 has 13 residues. The CDR3 sequence: CASGTSVGNEQFF. The DNA of the CDR3 is TGTGCCAGCGGGACTAGCGTTGGCAATGAGCAGTTCTTC.

This clonotype was detected only a few times. The J gene is TRBJ1-6, the V gene TRBV4-3, with a possible D match to TRBD1 (5 bases). CDR1 is LGHNA and CDR2 is YSLEER in the germline V gene. Trimming took off 4 bases at V and 9 bases at J, with 16 bases between the two ends. The CDR3 runs 15 residues. The CDR3 protein is CASSLLPGLGSPLHF. The CDR3 nucleotides read TGCGCCAGCAGCCTACTACCGGGACTGGGTTCACCCCTCCACTTT.

There are many counts of this clonotype. V usage is TRBV20-1 and J usage is TRBJ2-3; D ambiguous. The CDR3 has 16 amino acids. Germline V gene lookup returns CDR1 DFQATT and CDR2 SNEGSKA (reference sequence). Trimming left V 3 bases short and J 1 base short, with 17 bases between. The CDR3 loop is CSASPDPRSGTDTQYF. The CDR3, as DNA: TGCAGTGCTAGTCCGGACCCCCGTTCAGGCACAGATACGCAGTATTTT.

A few counts support this clonotype. The chain couples TRBV14 to TRBJ2-7; D is possibly TRBD2 (6 bases). The V end was cut by 3 bases, the J end by 7 bases, with 16 bases between. CDR1 SGHDN and CDR2 FVKESK come from the germline V gene. This CDR3 is built from 14 residues. The CDR3 bases are TGTGCCAGCAGCCAGCTCCGGGAGACGGGTGAGCAGTACTTC. This gives the protein CASSQLRETGEQYF.

In its sample, this clonotype was seen a few times. The chain links TRBV19 to TRBJ1-6; perhaps TRBD1 as D (6 bases). V was pared by 0 bases and J by 3 bases, with 12 bases between. The CDR3 totals 17 residues. CDR1 and CDR2 (germline): LNHDA, SQIVND (reference sequence). The CDR3 DNA reads TGTGCCAGTAGTATAGATACCTCGGGACACTATAATTCACCCCTCCACTTT. Its protein is CASSIDTSGHYNSPLHF. The whole variable domain, filled in from reference TRBV19 and TRBJ1-6, reads DGGITQSPKYLFRKEGQNVTLSCEQNLNHDAMYWYRQDPGQGLRLIYYSQIVNDFQKGDIAEGYSVSREKKESFPLTVTSAQKNPTAFYLCASSIDTSGHYNSPLHFGNGTRLTVT.